Listed below are T cell receptor beta chains from one sample, sequenced in a study of T-cell reconstitution after alpha-beta-depleted transplantation in children. TCRdb fed the PCR reads into MiXCR, producing one record per CDR3 protein. The sample consists of approximately 1,000,000 distinct CDR3 sequences, about 29% of them appearing once. Specimen: PBMCs, mostly from graft donor cells, collected 360 days after TCRalphabeta/CD19-depleted stem cell transplant. These receptors were collected from a boy in the first two years of life who had a stem cell transplant for SCID, so the T cells may come from the graft donor. Each CDR3 is given with its conserved first and last residue. A D gene is named only where the DNA matches it firmly. Expanded clones are given a class, and other clones once, few, many or no size at all.

V	size	D	J	DNA	CDR3
TRBV9	few	-	TRBJ2-2	TGTGCCAGCAGCGTAGGTCCTAACACCGGGGAGCTGTTTTTT	CASSVGPNTGELFF
TRBV20-1	few	-	TRBJ2-3	TGCAGTGCTACTGTCTCCCGCCAAAGCACAGATACGCAGTATTTT	CSATVSRQSTDTQYF
TRBV11-1	few	-	TRBJ2-7	TGTGCCAGCAGCTTATTGGGATGGAGCTCCTACGAGCAGTACTTC	CASSLLGWSSYEQYF
TRBV6-5	-	TRBD1	TRBJ2-3	TGTGCCAGCAGTTACATCAGGACAGGGGGCACAGATACGCAGTATTTT	CASSYIRTGGTDTQYF
TRBV7-9	-	TRBD1	TRBJ1-3	TGTGCCAGCAGCATCGGACAGGCCAACACCATATATTTT	CASSIGQANTIYF
TRBV7-2	once	-	TRBJ2-5	TGTGCCAGCAGACAATCTCAGGGAAAACAAGAGACCCAGTACTTC	CASRQSQGKQETQYF
TRBV14	-	TRBD1	TRBJ1-4	TGTGCCAGCAGCCCCTCCGGGACAGGGAGAGAAAAACTGTTTTTT	CASSPSGTGREKLFF
TRBV18	many	-	TRBJ1-1	TGTGCCAGCAGTCCCGGGAACACTGAAGCTTTCTTT	CASSPGNTEAFF
TRBV4-2	-	-	TRBJ2-1	TGTGCCAGCAGCCAACTAGTAGCCTACAATGAGCAGTTCTTC	CASSQLVAYNEQFF
TRBV5-1	-	TRBD2	TRBJ2-1	TGCGCCAGCAGCTTGTGGCCAGCGGGGGAGAACCGATATGAGCAGTTCTTC	CASSLWPAGENRYEQFF
TRBV6-2/TRBV6-3	-	TRBD1	TRBJ2-1	TGTGCCAGCACTAAAGGGGGGACAGGGAGGGCTGAGCAGTTCTTC	CASTKGGTGRAEQFF
TRBV6-1	-	-	TRBJ1-2	TGTGCCAGCAGTGAGAATGCTCCGGGCGGCTACACCTTC	CASSENAPGGYTF
TRBV25-1	-	TRBD1	TRBJ2-7	TGTGCCAGCAGTGAATTGGGACAGGGGGACTACGAGCAGTACTTC	CASSELGQGDYEQYF
TRBV5-1	-	-	TRBJ2-5	TGCGCCAGCAGCTTTGCCCAGGCTCCCTCCCAAGAGACCCAGTACTTC	CASSFAQAPSQETQYF
TRBV20-1	many	TRBD2	TRBJ2-2	TGCAGTGCTAGAGCTCCTTTTAGCGGGGAGGTCGGGGAGCTGTTTTTT	CSARAPFSGEVGELFF
TRBV7-2	few	-	TRBJ2-3	TGTGCCAGCAGCTCCCAAAACACAGATACGCAGTATTTT	CASSSQNTDTQYF
TRBV12-3/TRBV12-4	few	-	TRBJ2-5	TGTGCCAGCGGGCGATTTGTGGGGGCCCAAGAGACCCAGTACTTC	CASGRFVGAQETQYF
TRBV11-2	once	-	TRBJ2-7	TGTGCCAGCAGCTTAGTAAATTTTTGGCGGGTATCGATCCCGGCGGGGGAGCAGTACTTC	CASSLVNFWRVSIPAGEQYF
TRBV6-1	few	-	TRBJ1-1	TGTGCCAGCAGTGAAAGGGGCCTCCGGGGGACTGAAGCTTTCTTT	CASSERGLRGTEAFF
TRBV27	-	-	TRBJ1-1	TGTGCCAGCAGTCCTCCGGGGCCTGAAGCTTTCTTT	CASSPPGPEAFF
TRBV5-1	-	-	TRBJ2-1	TGCGCCAGCAGTCGGACAGCCTTAAATGAGCAGTTCTTC	CASSRTALNEQFF
TRBV4-2	few	TRBD2	TRBJ2-1	TGTGCCAGCAGCCAAGTTCTAGCGGGGGTCACTAACAATGAGCAGTTCTTC	CASSQVLAGVTNNEQFF
TRBV9	once	TRBD1	TRBJ2-1	TGTGCCAGCAGCCATACAGGGGTTAACTACAATGAGCAGTTCTTC	CASSHTGVNYNEQFF
TRBV5-1	-	-	TRBJ2-7	TGCGCCAGCAGCTCGGAGGCTGGCAGGGTCTACGAGCAGTACTTC	CASSSEAGRVYEQYF
TRBV28	few	-	TRBJ2-7	TGTGCCAGCGCTAGGGGGGCTGTGGACGAGCAGTACTTC	CASARGAVDEQYF
TRBV20-1	-	-	TRBJ2-4	TGCAGTGCTAGAAACCAGGGAGGTGGATCCAAAAACATTCAGTACTTC	CSARNQGGGSKNIQYF
TRBV29-1	-	-	TRBJ1-1	TGCAGCGTCAACGCCCCACAGCTCCCCACTGAAGCTTTCTTT	CSVNAPQLPTEAFF
TRBV7-8	-	-	TRBJ2-3	TGTGCCAGCAGCATACGACTTCACCGGGGGGCCGGGACAGATACGCAGTATTTT	CASSIRLHRGAGTDTQYF
TRBV9	few	TRBD2	TRBJ2-1	TGTGCCAGCAGCGGGAGCGGGGGGGGCACCTACAATGAGCAGTTCTTC	CASSGSGGGTYNEQFF
TRBV5-1	few	-	TRBJ2-3	TGCGCCAGCAGCTTGGACCGACAAAGCACAGATACGCAGTATTTT	CASSLDRQSTDTQYF
TRBV5-6	-	-	TRBJ2-2	TGTGCCAGCAGCGACGACCGACTCCGGGACACCGGGGAGCTGTTTTTT	CASSDDRLRDTGELFF
TRBV2	-	-	TRBJ2-3	TGTGCCAGCAGTGTACAGGGTCGAAGCACAGATACGCAGTATTTT	CASSVQGRSTDTQYF
TRBV7-8	-	-	TRBJ2-2	TGTGCCAGCAGCCCGAAGACGGGAGTCCCCGGGGAGCTGTTTTTT	CASSPKTGVPGELFF
TRBV25-1	few	-	TRBJ2-4	TGTGCCAGCCTGGGTGGAAACATTCAGTACTTC	CASLGGNIQYF
TRBV12-3/TRBV12-4	-	-	TRBJ1-2	TGTGCCAGCAGAGGGGTCTTCTATGGCTACACCTTC	CASRGVFYGYTF
TRBV10-3	few	TRBD2	TRBJ2-7	TGTGCCATCAGTGAGTCGGTAGCGGGGCCCCACTACGAGCAGTACTTC	CAISESVAGPHYEQYF
TRBV20-1	few	-	TRBJ1-1	TGCAGTACTAGTGAGTCGAACACTGAAGCTTTCTTT	CSTSESNTEAFF
TRBV12-3/TRBV12-4	few	-	TRBJ2-2	TGTGCCAGCAGCCGGGGACCGTTGGAGCTGTTTTTT	CASSRGPLELFF
TRBV6-5	-	TRBD1	TRBJ1-3	TGTGCCAGCAGTCGGACAGGGGGGACCATATATTTT	CASSRTGGTIYF
TRBV18	few	-	TRBJ2-1	TGTGCCAGCTCACGGGGGCAGGTGTCCGATGAGCAGTTCTTC	CASSRGQVSDEQFF
TRBV5-1	-	TRBD2	TRBJ2-1	TGCGCCAGTCGGCCGGGGGGACTAAGATACAATGAGCAGTTCTTC	CASRPGGLRYNEQFF
TRBV6-5	-	TRBD1	TRBJ2-2	TGTGCCAGCCAGGGGGCCGGGGAGCTGTTTTTT	CASQGAGELFF
TRBV9	-	-	TRBJ2-2	TGTGCCAGCAGCAGGGGTGTGAGTAGGAACACCGGGGAGCTGTTTTTT	CASSRGVSRNTGELFF
TRBV7-2	many	-	TRBJ1-1	TGTGCCAGCAGCTTAGGGATATCCCGGGAAGCTTTCTTT	CASSLGISREAFF
TRBV20-1	-	TRBD2	TRBJ2-1	TGCAGTGCTAGAGATGGGACCCGGGGGGGTGCAAATGAGCAGTTCTTC	CSARDGTRGGANEQFF
TRBV6-6	-	-	TRBJ1-2	TGTGCCAGCGGAGCCCCATACTATGGCTACACCTTC	CASGAPYYGYTF
TRBV10-3	many	TRBD1	TRBJ2-5	TGTGCCATCAGTGAGGCCGGGACAGAAGAGACCCAGTACTTC	CAISEAGTEETQYF
TRBV20-1	-	TRBD1	TRBJ1-5	TGCAGTGCTGGGAGAATAACAGGGGGCCAGCATTTT	CSAGRITGGQHF
TRBV7-8	few	-	TRBJ2-7	TGTGCCAGCAGCTCCCGGGACACCGACCCCTACGAGCAGTACTTC	CASSSRDTDPYEQYF
TRBV20-1	-	TRBD1	TRBJ1-1	TGCAGTGCCCCCGGGGCAGGGGGCTCGACTGAAGCTTTCTTT	CSAPGAGGSTEAFF
TRBV6-4	few	-	TRBJ2-2	TGTGCCAGCAGGGCCTTGAGCCAGACCGGGGAGCTGTTTTTT	CASRALSQTGELFF
TRBV29-1	-	TRBD1	TRBJ1-6	TGCAGCGTGTCTCAGGGGGCTGGATCACCCCTCCACTTT	CSVSQGAGSPLHF
TRBV29-1	-	TRBD2	TRBJ2-5	TGCAGCGTTGAGGTTCTAGCGGGGGGGAAGGAGACCCAGTACTTC	CSVEVLAGGKETQYF